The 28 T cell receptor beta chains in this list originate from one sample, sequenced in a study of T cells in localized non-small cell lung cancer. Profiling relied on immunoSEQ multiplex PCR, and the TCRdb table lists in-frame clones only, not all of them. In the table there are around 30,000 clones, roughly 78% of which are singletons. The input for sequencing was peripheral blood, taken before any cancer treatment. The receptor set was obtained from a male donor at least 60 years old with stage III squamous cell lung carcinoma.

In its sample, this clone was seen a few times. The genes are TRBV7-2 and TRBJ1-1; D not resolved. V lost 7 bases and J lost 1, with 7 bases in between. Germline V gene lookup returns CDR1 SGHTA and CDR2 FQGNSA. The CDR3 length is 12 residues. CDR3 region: CASTNPNTEAFF. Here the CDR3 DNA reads TGTGCCAGCACCAACCCGAACACTGAAGCTTTCTTT.

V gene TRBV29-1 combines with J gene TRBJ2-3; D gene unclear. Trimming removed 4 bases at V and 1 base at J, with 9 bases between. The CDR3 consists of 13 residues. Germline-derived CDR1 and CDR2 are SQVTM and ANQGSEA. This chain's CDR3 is CSVVPQGTDTQYF. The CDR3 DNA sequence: TGCAGCGTTGTGCCCCAGGGCACAGATACGCAGTATTTT.

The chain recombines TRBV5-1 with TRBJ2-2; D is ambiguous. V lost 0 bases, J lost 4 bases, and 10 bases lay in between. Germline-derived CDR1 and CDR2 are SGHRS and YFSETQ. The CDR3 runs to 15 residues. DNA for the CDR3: TGCGCCAGCAGCTTGGCGAGGCAGTCCACCGGGGAGCTGTTTTTT. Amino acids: CASSLARQSTGELFF.

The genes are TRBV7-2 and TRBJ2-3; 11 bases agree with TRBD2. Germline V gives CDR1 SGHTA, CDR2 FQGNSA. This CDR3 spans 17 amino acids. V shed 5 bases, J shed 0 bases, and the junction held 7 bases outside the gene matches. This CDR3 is CASSRRLAGHSTDTQYF. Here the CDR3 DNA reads TGTGCCAGCAGCCGCAGACTAGCGGGACACAGCACAGATACGCAGTATTTT.

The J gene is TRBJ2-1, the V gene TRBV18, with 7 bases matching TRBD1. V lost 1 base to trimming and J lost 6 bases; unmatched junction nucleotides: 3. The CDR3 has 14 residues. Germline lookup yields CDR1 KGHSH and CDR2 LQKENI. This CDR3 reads CASSPLDRVNEQFF. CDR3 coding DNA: TGTGCCAGCTCACCACTCGACAGGGTCAATGAGCAGTTCTTC.

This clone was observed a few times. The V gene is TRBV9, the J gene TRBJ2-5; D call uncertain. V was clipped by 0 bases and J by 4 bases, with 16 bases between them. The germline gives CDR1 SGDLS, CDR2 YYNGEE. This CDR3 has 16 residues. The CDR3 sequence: CASSVETGMAGETQYF. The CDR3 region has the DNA TGTGCCAGCAGCGTAGAGACGGGCATGGCAGGAGAGACCCAGTACTTC.

The CDR3 region has the DNA TGTGCCAGCAGTTCGACAGGGTACGAGCAGTACTTC. It yields the protein CASSSTGYEQYF. The chain uses TRBV6-6 and TRBJ2-7, with 7 bases matching TRBD1. This CDR3 comprises 12 residues. V shed 4 bases, J shed 4 bases, and the junction held 1 base outside the gene matches. Germline assignment: CDR1 MNHNY and CDR2 SVGAGI (reference sequence).

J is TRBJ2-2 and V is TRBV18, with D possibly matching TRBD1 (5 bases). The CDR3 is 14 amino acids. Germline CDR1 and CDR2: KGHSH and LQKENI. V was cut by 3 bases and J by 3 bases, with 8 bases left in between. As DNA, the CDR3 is TGTGCCAGCTCACCCTTACAGGACACCGGGGAGCTGTTTTTT. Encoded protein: CASSPLQDTGELFF.

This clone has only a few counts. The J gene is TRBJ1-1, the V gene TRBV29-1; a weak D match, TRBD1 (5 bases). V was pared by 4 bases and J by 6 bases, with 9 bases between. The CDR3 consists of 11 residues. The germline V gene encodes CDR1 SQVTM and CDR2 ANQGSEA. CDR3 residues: CSVVGRAEAFF. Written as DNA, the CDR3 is TGCAGCGTTGTGGGACGCGCTGAAGCTTTCTTT.

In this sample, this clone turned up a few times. In DNA form, the CDR3 reads TGTGCCAGCAGTCCTTCGAACCTTGAAGCTTTCTTT. As protein: CASSPSNLEAFF. The chain is built from TRBV6-6 and TRBJ1-1; D unclear. CDR3 length equals 12 residues. The V gene lost 5 bases and the J gene lost 7 bases, with 11 bases spanning the gap. Looked up from germline, CDR1 is MNHNY and CDR2 is SVGAGI (reference sequence).

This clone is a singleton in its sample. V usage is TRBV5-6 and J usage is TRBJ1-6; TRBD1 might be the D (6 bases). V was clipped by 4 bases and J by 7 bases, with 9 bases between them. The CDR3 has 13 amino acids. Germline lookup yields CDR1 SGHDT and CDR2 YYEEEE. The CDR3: CASSTQGNSPLHF. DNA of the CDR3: TGTGCCAGCAGCACCCAGGGGAATTCACCCCTCCACTTT.

CDR3 sequence: CASSFKAGGLTDTQYF. CDR3 bases: TGTGCCAGCAGCTTTAAAGCGGGAGGCCTCACAGATACGCAGTATTTT. The chain couples TRBV7-2 to TRBJ2-3; 9 positions agree with TRBD2. J lost 2 bases, V lost 3 bases, and 6 bases had no gene match. This CDR3 region has 16 residues. Germline CDR1 and CDR2: SGHTA and FQGNSA.

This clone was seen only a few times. The chain's CDR3 is CASSTMGMTSGRAQEQFF. The DNA of the CDR3 is TGTGCCAGTAGTACAATGGGGATGACTAGCGGGAGGGCCCAGGAACAGTTCTTC. This chain links TRBV19 with TRBJ2-1; TRBD2 matches at 14 bases. Trimming at V came to 4 bases and at J to 13 bases, leaving 18 bases not matched to a gene. The germline CDR1 and CDR2 sequences are LNHDA and SQIVND (reference sequence). The CDR3 length is 18 residues.

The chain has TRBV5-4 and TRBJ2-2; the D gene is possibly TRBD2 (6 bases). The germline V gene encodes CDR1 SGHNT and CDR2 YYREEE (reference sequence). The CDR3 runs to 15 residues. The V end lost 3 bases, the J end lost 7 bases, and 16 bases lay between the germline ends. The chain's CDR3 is CASSWGVPRVGELFF. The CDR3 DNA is TGTGCCAGCAGCTGGGGGGTGCCCCGGGTCGGGGAGCTGTTTTTT.

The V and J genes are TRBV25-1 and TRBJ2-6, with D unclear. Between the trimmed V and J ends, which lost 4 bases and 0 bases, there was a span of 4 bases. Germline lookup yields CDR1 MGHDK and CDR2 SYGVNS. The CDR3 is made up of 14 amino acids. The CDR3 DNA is TGTGCCAGCAGTGGCCCCTCTGGGGCCAACGTCCTGACTTTC. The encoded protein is CASSGPSGANVLTF.

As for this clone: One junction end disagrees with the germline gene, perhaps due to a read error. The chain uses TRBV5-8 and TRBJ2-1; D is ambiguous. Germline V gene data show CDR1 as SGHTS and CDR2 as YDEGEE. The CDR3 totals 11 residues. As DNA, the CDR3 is TGTGCCAGCAGCTTGGCGAAGATTCAGCTCTTC. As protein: CASSLAKIQLF.

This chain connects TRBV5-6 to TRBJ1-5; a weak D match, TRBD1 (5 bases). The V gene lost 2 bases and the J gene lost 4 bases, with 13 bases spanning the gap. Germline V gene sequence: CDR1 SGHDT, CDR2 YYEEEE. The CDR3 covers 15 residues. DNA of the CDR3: TGTGCCAGCAGCTTAACGGGACGGGAAAATCAGCCCCAGCATTTT. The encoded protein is CASSLTGRENQPQHF.

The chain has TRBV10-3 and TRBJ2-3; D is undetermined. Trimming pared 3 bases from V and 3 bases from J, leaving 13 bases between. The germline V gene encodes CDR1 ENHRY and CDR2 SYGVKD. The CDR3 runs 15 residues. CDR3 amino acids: CAISELQVFTDTQYF. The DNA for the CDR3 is TGTGCCATCAGTGAACTCCAAGTCTTTACAGATACGCAGTATTTT.

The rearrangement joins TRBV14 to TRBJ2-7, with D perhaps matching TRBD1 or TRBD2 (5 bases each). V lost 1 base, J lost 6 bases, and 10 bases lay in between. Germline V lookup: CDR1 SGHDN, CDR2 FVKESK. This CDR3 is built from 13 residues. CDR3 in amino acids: CASSQGGGTEQYF. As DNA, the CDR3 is TGTGCCAGCAGCCAAGGGGGTGGGACCGAGCAGTACTTC.

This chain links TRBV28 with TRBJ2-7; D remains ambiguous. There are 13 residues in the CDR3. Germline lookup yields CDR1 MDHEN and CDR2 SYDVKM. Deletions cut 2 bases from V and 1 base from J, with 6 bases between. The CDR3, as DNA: TGTGCCAGCAGTTTAGGCAGATCCTACGAGCAGTACTTC. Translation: CASSLGRSYEQYF.

CDR3 protein: CASSLVKGVNQPQHF. Written as DNA, the CDR3 is TGTGCCAGCAGCTTAGTAAAAGGAGTCAATCAGCCCCAGCATTTT. The chain combines TRBV7-8 with TRBJ1-5; D is ambiguous. The CDR3 has 15 residues. The V gene lost 1 base and the J gene lost 3 bases, with 10 bases spanning the gap. The germline CDR1 and CDR2 sequences are SGHVS and FQNEAQ.

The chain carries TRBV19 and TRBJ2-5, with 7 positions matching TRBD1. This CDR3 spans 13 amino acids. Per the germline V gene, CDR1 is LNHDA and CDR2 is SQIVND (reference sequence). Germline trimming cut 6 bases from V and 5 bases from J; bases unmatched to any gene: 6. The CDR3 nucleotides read TGTGCCAGTAGGCCGGGACAGCATGAGACCCAGTACTTC. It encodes CASRPGQHETQYF.

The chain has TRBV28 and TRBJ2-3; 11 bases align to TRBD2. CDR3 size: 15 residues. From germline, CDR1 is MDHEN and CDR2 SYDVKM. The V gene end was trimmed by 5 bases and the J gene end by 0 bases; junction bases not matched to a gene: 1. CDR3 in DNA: TGTGCCAGCAGTCGGACTAGCGGGAGCACAGATACGCAGTATTTT. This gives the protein CASSRTSGSTDTQYF. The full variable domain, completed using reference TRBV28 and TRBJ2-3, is DVKVTQSSRYLVKRTGEKVFLECVQDMDHENMFWYRQDPGLGLRLIYFSYDVKMKEKGDIPEGYSVSREKKERFSLILESASTNQTSMYLCASSRTSGSTDTQYFGPGTRLTVL.

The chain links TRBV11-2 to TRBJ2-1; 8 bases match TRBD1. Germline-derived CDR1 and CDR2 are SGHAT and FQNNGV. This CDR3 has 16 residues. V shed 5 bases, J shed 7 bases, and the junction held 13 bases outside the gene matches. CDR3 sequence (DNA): TGTGCCAGCAGCCCTCGGACAGGGTTGGATCTGAATGAGCAGTTCTTC. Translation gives CASSPRTGLDLNEQFF. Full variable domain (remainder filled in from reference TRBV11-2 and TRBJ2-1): EAGVAQSPRYKIIEKRQSVAFWCNPISGHATLYWYQQILGQGPKLLIQFQNNGVVDDSQLPKDRFSAERLKGVDSTLKIQPAKLEDSAVYLCASSPRTGLDLNEQFFGPGTRLTVL.

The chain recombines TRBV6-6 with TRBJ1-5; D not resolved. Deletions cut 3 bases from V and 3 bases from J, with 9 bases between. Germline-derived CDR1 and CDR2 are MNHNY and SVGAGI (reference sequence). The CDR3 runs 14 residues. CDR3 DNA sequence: TGTGCCAGCAGTTATACCCAAGCCAATCAGCCCCAGCATTTT. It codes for CASSYTQANQPQHF.

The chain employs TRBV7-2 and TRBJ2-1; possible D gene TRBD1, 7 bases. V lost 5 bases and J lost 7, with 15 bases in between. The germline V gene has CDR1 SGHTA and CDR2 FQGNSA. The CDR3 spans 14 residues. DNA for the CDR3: TGTGCCAGCAGCGTTCAGGGGGACTCGAATGAGCAGTTCTTC. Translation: CASSVQGDSNEQFF.

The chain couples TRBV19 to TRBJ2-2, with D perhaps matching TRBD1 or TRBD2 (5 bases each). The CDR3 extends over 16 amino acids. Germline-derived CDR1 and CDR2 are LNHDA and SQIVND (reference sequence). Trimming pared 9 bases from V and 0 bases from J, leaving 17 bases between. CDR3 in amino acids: CASFNRGVPNTGELFF. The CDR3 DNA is TGTGCCAGCTTCAACCGAGGGGTTCCGAACACCGGGGAGCTGTTTTTT.

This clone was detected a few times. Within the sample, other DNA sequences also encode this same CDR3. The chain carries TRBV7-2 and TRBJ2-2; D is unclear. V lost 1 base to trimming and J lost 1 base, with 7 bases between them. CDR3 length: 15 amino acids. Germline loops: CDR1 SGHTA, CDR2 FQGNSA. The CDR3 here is CASSLVARNTGELFF. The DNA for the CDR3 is TGTGCCAGCAGCTTAGTGGCTAGGAACACCGGGGAGCTGTTTTTT. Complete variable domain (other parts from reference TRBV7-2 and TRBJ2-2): GAGVSQSPSNKVTEKGKDVELRCDPISGHTALYWYRQSLGQGLEFLIYFQGNSAPDKSGLPSDRFSAERTGGSVSTLTIQRTQQEDSAVYLCASSLVARNTGELFFGEGSRLTVL.